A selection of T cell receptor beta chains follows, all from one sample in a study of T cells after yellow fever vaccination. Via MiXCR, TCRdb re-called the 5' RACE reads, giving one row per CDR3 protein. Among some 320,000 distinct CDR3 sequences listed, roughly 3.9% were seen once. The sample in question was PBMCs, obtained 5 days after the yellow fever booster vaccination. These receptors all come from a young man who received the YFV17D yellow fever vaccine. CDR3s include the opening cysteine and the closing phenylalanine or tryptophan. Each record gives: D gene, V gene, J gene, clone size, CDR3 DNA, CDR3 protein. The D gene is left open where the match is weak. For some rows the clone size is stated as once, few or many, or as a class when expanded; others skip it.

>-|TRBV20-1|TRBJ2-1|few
TGCAGTGCTAATTCAGGGTTCCCGTTCTCCTACAATGAGCAGTTCTTC
CSANSGFPFSYNEQFF
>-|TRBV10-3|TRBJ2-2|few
TGTGCCATCAGTGAGTTCAGCTCGAACACCGGGGAGCTGTTTTTT
CAISEFSSNTGELFF
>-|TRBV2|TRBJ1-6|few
TGTGCCAGTCGTAATAATTCACCCCTCCACTTT
CASRNNSPLHF
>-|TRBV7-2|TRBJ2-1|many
TGTGCCAGCAGCTTAGGGGCATACACCTACAATGAGCAGTTCTTC
CASSLGAYTYNEQFF
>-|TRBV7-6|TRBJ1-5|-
TGTGCCAGCAGCTTAGCGCTAAGGGGGAGCAATCAGCCCCAGCATTTT
CASSLALRGSNQPQHF
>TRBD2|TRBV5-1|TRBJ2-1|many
TGCGCCAGCAGCTTAGGACTAGCGAGTTGGAATGAGCAGTTCTTC
CASSLGLASWNEQFF
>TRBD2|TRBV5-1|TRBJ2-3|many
TGCGCCAGCAGCGGAGGACTAGCGGGGGCCGATGTCACAGATACGCAGTATTTT
CASSGGLAGADVTDTQYF
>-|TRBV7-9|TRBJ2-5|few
TGTGCCAGCAGCTTTCCCGAGGCTGGAGAGACCCAGTACTTC
CASSFPEAGETQYF
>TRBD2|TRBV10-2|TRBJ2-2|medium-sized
TGCGCCAGCAGTGATCTAGGGCGGGGGACTAACACCGGGGAGCTGTTTTTT
CASSDLGRGTNTGELFF
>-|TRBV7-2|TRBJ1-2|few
TGTGCCAGCAGCTTGGGGTATGTTGGCTACACCTTC
CASSLGYVGYTF
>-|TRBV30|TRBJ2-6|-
TGTGCCTGGAGTGGGACAGCATCTGGGGCCAACGTCCTGACTTTC
CAWSGTASGANVLTF
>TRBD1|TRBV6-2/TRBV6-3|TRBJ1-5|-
TGTGCCAGCAGGGGACAGGGACGCTATAGCAATCAGCCCCAGCATTTT
CASRGQGRYSNQPQHF